The rows below give T cell receptor beta chains drawn from one sample of a study of CD8 T cells in ankylosing spondylitis. TCRdb passed the 5' RACE reads through MiXCR, listing each CDR3 protein once. The sample contains around 160,000 distinct CDR3 sequences, about 9.9% of which appear only once. Sequencing was done on a sample of blood, either unsorted or a sorted T cell fraction (not recorded which). These receptors came from a male donor with ankylosing spondylitis or in good health (not recorded which). CDR3s include the opening cysteine and the closing phenylalanine or tryptophan.

TRBV13	TRBJ1-1	CASSLGQSMNTEAFF
TRBV28	TRBJ1-5	CAWAKDLNQPQHF
TRBV14	TRBJ2-3	CASTSGRSTDTQYF
TRBV12-3/TRBV12-4	TRBJ1-6	CASSQTAENSPLHF
TRBV12-3/TRBV12-4	TRBJ2-3	CASSLGADTQYF
TRBV12-3/TRBV12-4	TRBJ1-1	CASQFGGSRSTEAFF
TRBV6-1	TRBJ1-3	CASSPTSGVFSGNTIYF
TRBV12-2	TRBJ1-1	CASRLAYLEGGTEAFF
TRBV7-8	TRBJ2-1	CASSYASGLAGSNEQFF
TRBV7-2	TRBJ2-3	CASSSLRITSTDTQYF
TRBV29-1	TRBJ1-1	CSVSVKRMNTEAFF
TRBV29-1	TRBJ2-7	CSVGGTSGASYEQYF
TRBV10-3	TRBJ1-2	CAVGTGSNYGYTF
TRBV6-1	TRBJ2-1	CASSEAPEGRFQFF
TRBV20-1	TRBJ2-7	CSASSSSGYEQYF
TRBV29-1	TRBJ2-1	CSAGAGVGVSYNEQFF
TRBV24-1	TRBJ2-5	CATSDGSRTGRGETQYF
TRBV2	TRBJ2-3	CASSGLAGAGDTQYF
TRBV7-9	TRBJ2-2	CASSLSSTAGELFF
TRBV5-1	TRBJ2-5	CASSLEGTTQETQYF
TRBV12-3/TRBV12-4	TRBJ2-6	CASSLTASGANVLTF
TRBV5-5	TRBJ1-1	CASSLFGGTNIGNTEAFF
TRBV29-1	TRBJ1-2	CSVERGDYGYTF
TRBV20-1	TRBJ1-1	CSASVTGEAFF
TRBV14	TRBJ1-2	CASSLTRGPGGGYTF
TRBV28	TRBJ2-3	CASILTGTADVYTQYF
TRBV29-1	TRBJ2-5	CSVDPGRQETQYF
TRBV27	TRBJ2-1	CASSRRVDYNEQFF
TRBV10-1	TRBJ2-1	CASSEVTSGSKNEQFF
TRBV10-3	TRBJ2-5	CAISPGKETQYF
TRBV5-5	TRBJ1-4	CASSLGRKTNEKLFF
TRBV11-2	TRBJ2-1	CASSLWDPSSYNEQFF
TRBV6-5	TRBJ2-1	CASSYRGVAGNEQFF
TRBV18	TRBJ2-1	CASSPGTEDCF
TRBV7-8	TRBJ2-1	CASRGSYNEQFF
TRBV6-5	TRBJ2-2	CASSSRYPGQGGTGELFF
TRBV9	TRBJ2-3	CASSVDGGDPTDTQYF
TRBV25-1	TRBJ1-1	CASSAKSMSGTEAFF
TRBV6-5	TRBJ1-2	CASSYRRGGGYTF
TRBV20-1	TRBJ2-2	CSARPTMSGELFF
TRBV12-3/TRBV12-4	TRBJ2-1	CASSFNYDNEQFF
TRBV3-1	TRBJ2-4	CASSQVSSGAKNIQYF
TRBV20-1	TRBJ2-1	CSAGSGAEVNEQFF
TRBV9	TRBJ2-1	CASSLKDGTSWAPYNEQFF
TRBV7-2	TRBJ2-2	CASSLTFTGELFF
TRBV7-9	TRBJ2-2	CASSPQGAQNTGELFF
TRBV20-1	TRBJ1-2	CSARDRARRGTLQAGLGYTF
TRBV6-5	TRBJ2-1	CASSYLASEGGEQFF
TRBV13	TRBJ2-7	CASSSYERQGSQYF
TRBV7-2	TRBJ2-5	CASSRIEFETQYF
TRBV10-3	TRBJ2-3	CAISESETDTQYF
TRBV11-2	TRBJ2-3	CASSLAVGGPGTDTQYF
TRBV5-1	TRBJ2-1	CASSSKTSGEFNEQFF